This is a list of T cell receptor beta chains from one sample in a study of human T cells and chemical hapten exposure. Each CDR3 protein gets one entry after TCRdb re-called the RACE reads with MiXCR. The sample records over 65,000 distinct CDR3 sequences, 11% being singletons. This material consisted of whole blood, taken in connection with sensitization to the hapten diphenylcyclopropenone (DPC). These receptors all come from a man in his late teens or twenties with alopecia areata. Some clones in this sample may be carry-over from other donors' samples. Each CDR3 is given with its conserved first and last residue. A D gene is named only where the DNA matches it firmly. Clone sizes are given selectively: once, few, many, or a class where the clone is expanded.

TRBV27	TRBJ2-7	many	NA	TGTGCCAGCAGTAGCCCCCAAGGACGCGAGCAGTACTTC	CASSSPQGREQYF
TRBV28	TRBJ1-5	NA	TRBD1	TGTGCCAGCAGTCCTGGGACAGTTAGCAATCAGCCCCAGCATTTT	CASSPGTVSNQPQHF
TRBV19	TRBJ1-1	NA	NA	TGTGCCAGTAGTAGGAAAACCGGGGGGCTCTCTGAAGCTTTCTTT	CASSRKTGGLSEAFF
TRBV10-3	TRBJ1-2	NA	NA	TGTGCCATCTCGGACAGCTATGGCTACACCTTC	CAISDSYGYTF
TRBV2	TRBJ2-5	many	NA	TGTGCCAGCAGTGACATAGCGGAGACCCAGTACTTC	CASSDIAETQYF
TRBV4-3	TRBJ1-3	NA	NA	TGCGCCAGCAGCCATCACTCCGGCGCAACCTCTGGAAACACCATATATTTT	CASSHHSGATSGNTIYF
TRBV5-6	TRBJ1-5	many	NA	TGTGCCAGCAGCTTTTCGGGTCGGGAACAGCCCCAGCATTTT	CASSFSGREQPQHF
TRBV4-3	TRBJ1-2	few	NA	TGCGCCAGCAGCCAAGCATATCCCGGGCAGGCTCGTGGCTACACCTTC	CASSQAYPGQARGYTF
TRBV2	TRBJ1-6	few	NA	TGTGCCAGCCAAGGGCCTACACCCCTCCACTTT	CASQGPTPLHF
TRBV20-1	TRBJ2-7	many	NA	TGCAGTGCTAGAGATTATACGGTTTACGAGCAGTACTTC	CSARDYTVYEQYF
TRBV5-6	TRBJ1-2	few	NA	TGTGCCAGCAGCCCAAAGGCCAGCAGCCTCTATGGCTACACCTTC	CASSPKASSLYGYTF
TRBV6-2/TRBV6-3	TRBJ1-6	NA	NA	TGTGCCAGCAGTTCCCCGGGACCGCCGGTCCACTTT	CASSSPGPPVHF
TRBV3-1	TRBJ2-5	NA	TRBD2	TGTGCCAGCAGCCAACGTAGCGGGGGTCGCCAAGAGACCCAGTACTTC	CASSQRSGGRQETQYF
TRBV11-2	TRBJ1-1	NA	NA	TGTGCCAGCAGCAAGAGAGAGAACACTGAAGCTTTCTTT	CASSKRENTEAFF
TRBV20-1	TRBJ2-3	NA	NA	TGCAGTGCTAGAGATCCGTGGGCCGTAGTCACAGATACGCAGTATTTT	CSARDPWAVVTDTQYF
TRBV7-9	TRBJ1-2	many	TRBD1	TGTGCCAGCAGCCTAGGGGACAGGGAGCCCTATGGCTACACCTTC	CASSLGDREPYGYTF
TRBV20-1	TRBJ2-5	many	NA	TGCAGTGCTAGATTCACACAAGAGACCCAGTACTTC	CSARFTQETQYF
TRBV27	TRBJ1-5	NA	NA	TGTGCCAGCAGTTTGCGGACAGTAAATCAGCCCCAGCATTTT	CASSLRTVNQPQHF
TRBV11-2	TRBJ2-5	few	NA	TGTGCCAGCAGCTTAGAACGAGGTGTTCAAGAGACCCAGTACTTC	CASSLERGVQETQYF
TRBV19	TRBJ1-1	NA	TRBD1	TGTGCCAGTAGTATAGATACCGGGACAGGGTTGAAGAACACTGAAGCTTTCTTT	CASSIDTGTGLKNTEAFF
TRBV11-2	TRBJ2-1	many	NA	TGTGCCAGCAGCTTACTTCCTCCGGGACATTCCTACAATGAGCAGTTCTTC	CASSLLPPGHSYNEQFF
TRBV4-3	TRBJ1-2	few	TRBD1	TGCGCCAGCAGCCCTGAGGACAGGGGAACCTATGGCTACACCTTC	CASSPEDRGTYGYTF
TRBV20-1	TRBJ2-3	NA	NA	TGCAGTGCTAGACCAGATACGCAGTATTTT	CSARPDTQYF
TRBV28	TRBJ1-1	few	NA	TGTGCCAGCAGTACCCTCTTGGGGAACACTGAAGCTTTCTTT	CASSTLLGNTEAFF
TRBV5-1	TRBJ1-2	NA	NA	TGCGCCAGCAGCTCTGGGGTGGGCTACACCTTC	CASSSGVGYTF
TRBV4-2	TRBJ2-7	NA	NA	TGTGCCAGCAGCCAATCGCGGGGTTCCCACGAGCAGTACTTC	CASSQSRGSHEQYF
TRBV7-9	TRBJ2-3	many	NA	TGTGCCAGCAGCCTAGACAGGTCCAGCACAGATACGCAGTATTTT	CASSLDRSSTDTQYF
TRBV20-1	TRBJ2-3	many	TRBD2	TGCAGTGCTATGGGGGGGTACACAGATACGCAGTATTTT	CSAMGGYTDTQYF
TRBV10-3	TRBJ1-3	few	NA	TGTGCCATCAGTGAAACAGGGACTGGAAACACCATATATTTT	CAISETGTGNTIYF
TRBV29-1	TRBJ1-4	few	NA	TGCAGCGTCCAGAGGGGTGATATAGAAAAACTGTTTTTT	CSVQRGDIEKLFF
TRBV6-2/TRBV6-3	TRBJ1-5	NA	NA	TGTGCCAGCTCTAATCCGGGACGGGGATCCCAGCCCCAGCATTTT	CASSNPGRGSQPQHF
TRBV18	TRBJ1-2	many	NA	TGTGCCAGCTCACCGCGGACCGGGGGCTACACCTTC	CASSPRTGGYTF
TRBV18	TRBJ1-5	NA	NA	TGTGCCAGCTCACTAGAAGATCAGCCCCAGCATTTT	CASSLEDQPQHF
TRBV7-9	TRBJ1-2	many	NA	TGTGCCAGCAGCCCATGGACAGATGGGTTAAACTATGGCTACACCTTC	CASSPWTDGLNYGYTF
TRBV4-1	TRBJ2-5	many	NA	TGCGCCAGCAGCCAAGTTTACGACTACCGCCAAGAGACCCAGTACTTC	CASSQVYDYRQETQYF
TRBV20-1	TRBJ2-7	NA	NA	TGCAGTGCTACTAGCAGCTCCTACGAGCAGTACTTC	CSATSSSYEQYF
TRBV5-4	TRBJ2-4	NA	TRBD1	TGTGCCAGCAGCCCGGGACAGACCCTAGCCAAAAACATTCAGTACTTC	CASSPGQTLAKNIQYF
TRBV20-1	TRBJ2-1	many	NA	TGCAGTGCTAGGAATAGCTGGAATGAGCAGTTCTTC	CSARNSWNEQFF
TRBV29-1	TRBJ1-3	NA	TRBD1	TGCAGCGTGAGGACAGGCCCCATTGGAGGAAACACCATATATTTT	CSVRTGPIGGNTIYF
TRBV11-2	TRBJ2-3	NA	TRBD2	TGTGCCAGCAGCTGGCTAGCGGGGGGCCAGAATACGCAGTATTTT	CASSWLAGGQNTQYF
TRBV5-6	TRBJ1-6	NA	NA	TGTGCCAGCAGCTTGCGAGGTTTCAACAATTCACCCCTCCACTTT	CASSLRGFNNSPLHF
TRBV7-9	TRBJ2-1	NA	TRBD2	TGTGCCAGCAGCATGAAGCGGGGGGGCCTCGATGAGCAGTTCTTC	CASSMKRGGLDEQFF